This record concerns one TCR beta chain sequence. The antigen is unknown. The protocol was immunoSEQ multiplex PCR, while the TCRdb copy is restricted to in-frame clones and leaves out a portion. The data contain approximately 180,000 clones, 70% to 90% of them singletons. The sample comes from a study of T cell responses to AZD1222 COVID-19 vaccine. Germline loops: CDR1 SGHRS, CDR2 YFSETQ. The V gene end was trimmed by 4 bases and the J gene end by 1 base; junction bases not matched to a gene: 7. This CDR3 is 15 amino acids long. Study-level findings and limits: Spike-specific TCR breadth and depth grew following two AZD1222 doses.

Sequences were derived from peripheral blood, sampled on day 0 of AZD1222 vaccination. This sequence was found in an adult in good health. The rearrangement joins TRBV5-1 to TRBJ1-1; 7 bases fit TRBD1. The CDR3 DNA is TGCGCCAGCAGCCCGGGACAGTCCTCGAACACTGAAGCTTTCTTT. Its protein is CASSPGQSSNTEAFF.